This T cell receptor beta chain originates from a study of cytomegalovirus exposure and HLA in healthy donors. Study details: From 150 million to 200 million T cells, an earlier analysis saw approximately 110 million unique TCR beta sequences. The study, taken as a whole, reports: Over 150 TCR beta chains were listed as cytomegalovirus-associated.

J gave up 1 base and V 5 bases, and 5 bases lay outside the gene matches. The CDR3 has 15 amino acids. Germline V lookup: CDR1 SGHVS, CDR2 FQNEAQ. Concerning this clone itself: What it binds is not known. This sample also contains other DNA sequences that code for the same CDR3.

Amplification used 60 Vbeta primers and 13 Jbeta primers. The table came from immunoSEQ multiplex PCR; TCRdb's copy has only in-frame clones and leaves some out. In total, the table holds more than 45,000 clones. This TCR was sampled from a woman between 55 and 75 years old in good health and CMV-seropositive. Sequenced sample: PBMCs. This rearrangement joins TRBV7-8 to TRBJ1-1; TRBD1 aligns across 9 bases. The CDR3 region has the DNA TGTGCCAGCAGCGTTGCGGGACAGGGGAACACTGAAGCTTTCTTT. As protein: CASSVAGQGNTEAFF.